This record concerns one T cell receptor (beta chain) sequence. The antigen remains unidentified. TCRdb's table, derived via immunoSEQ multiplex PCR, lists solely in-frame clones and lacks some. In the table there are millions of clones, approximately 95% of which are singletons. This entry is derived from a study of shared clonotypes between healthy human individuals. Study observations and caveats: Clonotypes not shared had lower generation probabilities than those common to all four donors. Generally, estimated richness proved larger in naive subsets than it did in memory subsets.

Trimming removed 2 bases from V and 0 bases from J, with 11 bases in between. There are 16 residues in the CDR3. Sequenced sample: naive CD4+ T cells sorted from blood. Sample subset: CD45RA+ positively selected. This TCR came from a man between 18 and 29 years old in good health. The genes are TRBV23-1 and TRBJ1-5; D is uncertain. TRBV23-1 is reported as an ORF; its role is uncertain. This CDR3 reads CASSQPWTGSNQPQHF. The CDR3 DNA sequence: TGCGCCAGCAGTCAACCCTGGACGGGTAGCAATCAGCCCCAGCATTTT.